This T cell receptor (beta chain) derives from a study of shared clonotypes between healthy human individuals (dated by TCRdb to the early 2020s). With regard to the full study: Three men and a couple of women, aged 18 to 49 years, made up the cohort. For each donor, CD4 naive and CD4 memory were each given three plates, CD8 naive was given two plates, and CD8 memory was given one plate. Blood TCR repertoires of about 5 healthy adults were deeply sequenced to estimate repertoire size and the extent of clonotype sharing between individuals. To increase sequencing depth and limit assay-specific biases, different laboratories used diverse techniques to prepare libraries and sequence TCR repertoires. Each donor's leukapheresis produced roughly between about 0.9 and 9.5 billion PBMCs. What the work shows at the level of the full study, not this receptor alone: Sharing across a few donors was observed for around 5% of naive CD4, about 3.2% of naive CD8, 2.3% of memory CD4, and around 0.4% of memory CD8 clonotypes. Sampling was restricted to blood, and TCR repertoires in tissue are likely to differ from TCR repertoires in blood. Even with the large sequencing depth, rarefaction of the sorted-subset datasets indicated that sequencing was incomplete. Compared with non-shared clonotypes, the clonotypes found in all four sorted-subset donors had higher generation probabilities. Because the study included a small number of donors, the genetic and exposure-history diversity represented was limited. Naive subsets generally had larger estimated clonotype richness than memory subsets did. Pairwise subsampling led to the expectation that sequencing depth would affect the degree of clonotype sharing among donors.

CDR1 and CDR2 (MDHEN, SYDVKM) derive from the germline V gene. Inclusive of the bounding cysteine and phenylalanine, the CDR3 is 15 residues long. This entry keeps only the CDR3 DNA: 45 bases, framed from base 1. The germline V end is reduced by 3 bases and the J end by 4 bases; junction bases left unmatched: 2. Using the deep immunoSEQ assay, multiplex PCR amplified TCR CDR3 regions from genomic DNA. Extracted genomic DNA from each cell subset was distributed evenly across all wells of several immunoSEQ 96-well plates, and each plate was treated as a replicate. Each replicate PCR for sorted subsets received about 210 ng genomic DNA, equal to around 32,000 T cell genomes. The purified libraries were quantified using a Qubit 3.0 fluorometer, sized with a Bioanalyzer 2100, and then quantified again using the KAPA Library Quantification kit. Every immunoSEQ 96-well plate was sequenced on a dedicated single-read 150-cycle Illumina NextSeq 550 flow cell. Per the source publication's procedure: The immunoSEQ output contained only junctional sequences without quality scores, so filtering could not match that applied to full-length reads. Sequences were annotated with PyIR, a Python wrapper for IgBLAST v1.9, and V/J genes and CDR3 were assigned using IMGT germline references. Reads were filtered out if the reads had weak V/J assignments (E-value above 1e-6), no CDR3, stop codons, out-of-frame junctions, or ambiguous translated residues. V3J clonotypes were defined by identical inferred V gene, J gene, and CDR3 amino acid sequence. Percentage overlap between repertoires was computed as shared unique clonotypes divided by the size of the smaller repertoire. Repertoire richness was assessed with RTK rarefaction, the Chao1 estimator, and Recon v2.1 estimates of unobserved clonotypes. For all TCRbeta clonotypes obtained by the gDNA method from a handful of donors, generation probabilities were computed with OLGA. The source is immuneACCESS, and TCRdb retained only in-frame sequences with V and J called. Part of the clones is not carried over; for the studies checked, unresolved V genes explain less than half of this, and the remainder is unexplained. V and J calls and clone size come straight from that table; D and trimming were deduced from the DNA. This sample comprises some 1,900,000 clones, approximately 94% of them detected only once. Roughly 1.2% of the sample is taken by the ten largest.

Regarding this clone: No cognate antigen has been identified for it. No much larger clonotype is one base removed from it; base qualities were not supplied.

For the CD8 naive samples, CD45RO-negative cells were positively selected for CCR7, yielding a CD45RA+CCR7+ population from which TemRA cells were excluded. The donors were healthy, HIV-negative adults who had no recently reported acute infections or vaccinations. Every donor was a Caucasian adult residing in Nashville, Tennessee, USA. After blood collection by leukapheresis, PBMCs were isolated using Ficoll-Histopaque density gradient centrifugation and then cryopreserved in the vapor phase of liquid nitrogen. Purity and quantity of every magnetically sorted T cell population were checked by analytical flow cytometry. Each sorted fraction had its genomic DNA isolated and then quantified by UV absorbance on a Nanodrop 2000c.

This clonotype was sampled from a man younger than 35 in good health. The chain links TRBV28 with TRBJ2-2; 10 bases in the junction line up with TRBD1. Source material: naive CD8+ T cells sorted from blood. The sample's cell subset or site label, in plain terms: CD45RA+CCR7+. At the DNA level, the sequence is TGTGCCAGCAGTTTGGACAGGGGGATCACCGGGGAGCTGTTTTTT. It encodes CASSLDRGITGELFF.